The rows below give T cell receptor beta chains drawn from one sample of a study of patients and donors after allogeneic stem cell transplantation. A single record per CDR3 protein comes from TCRdb applying MiXCR to the RT-PCR reads. The sample consists of about 960,000 distinct CDR3 sequences, 18% of them appearing once. Sequencing input: blood, either unsorted or a sorted T cell fraction (not recorded which). Source of these receptors: a human donor who was either an allogeneic HSCT recipient or a stem cell or donor lymphocyte infusion donor (not recorded which). It is not recorded whose cells these are; they may come from a transplant donor. Each CDR3 is given with its conserved first and last residue. A D gene is named only where the DNA matches it firmly.

cdr3_aa	v_call	j_call	d_call
CSARDTWRKPYEQYF	TRBV20-1	TRBJ2-7	NA
CASSYPGAYGYTF	TRBV6-6	TRBJ1-2	NA
CASSEEGNTEAFF	TRBV2	TRBJ1-1	NA
CASRPTGTYGYTF	TRBV12-3/TRBV12-4	TRBJ1-2	NA
CASSLAGTGGTYEQYF	TRBV5-1	TRBJ2-7	TRBD2
CASSFTGRPTYEQYF	TRBV12-3/TRBV12-4	TRBJ2-7	NA
CASSASGHIQYF	TRBV7-2	TRBJ2-4	TRBD2
CASSPPEGREGGYEQYF	TRBV7-9	TRBJ2-7	TRBD2
CASSRTQVQPQHF	TRBV3-1	TRBJ1-5	NA
CASSYKWSLETQYF	TRBV6-5	TRBJ2-5	NA
CASSSARVANTGELFF	TRBV7-9	TRBJ2-2	NA
CASSHGTRAPDTQYF	TRBV12-3/TRBV12-4	TRBJ2-3	TRBD2
CASSFVGGYTF	TRBV12-3/TRBV12-4	TRBJ1-2	NA
CASSQDAAADTQYF	TRBV3-1	TRBJ2-3	NA
CASSLPERGPNTGELFF	TRBV12-3/TRBV12-4	TRBJ2-2	TRBD2
CASSFGTKSTDTQYF	TRBV11-3	TRBJ2-3	NA
CASSLEAYRHF	TRBV11-1	TRBJ2-7	NA
CASTRGTSGRGYEQFF	TRBV6-1	TRBJ2-1	TRBD2
CATPVEREKNFRGETQYF	TRBV24-1	TRBJ2-5	TRBD2
CASSLSRVWYNEQFF	TRBV12-3/TRBV12-4	TRBJ2-1	NA